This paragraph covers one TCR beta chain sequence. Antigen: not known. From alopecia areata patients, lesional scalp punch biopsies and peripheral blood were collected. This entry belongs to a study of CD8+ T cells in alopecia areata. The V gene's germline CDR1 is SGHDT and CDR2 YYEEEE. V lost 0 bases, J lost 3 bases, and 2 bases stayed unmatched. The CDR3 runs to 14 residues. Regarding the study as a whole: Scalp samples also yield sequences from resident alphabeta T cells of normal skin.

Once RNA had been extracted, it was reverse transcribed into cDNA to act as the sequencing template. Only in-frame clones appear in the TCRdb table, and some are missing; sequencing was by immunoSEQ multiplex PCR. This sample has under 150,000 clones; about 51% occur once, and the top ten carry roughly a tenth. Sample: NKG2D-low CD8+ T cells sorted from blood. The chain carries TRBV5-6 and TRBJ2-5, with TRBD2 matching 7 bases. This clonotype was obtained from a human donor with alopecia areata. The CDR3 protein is CASSLGGLEETQYF. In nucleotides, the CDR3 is TGTGCCAGCAGCTTGGGTGGACTAGAAGAGACCCAGTACTTC.